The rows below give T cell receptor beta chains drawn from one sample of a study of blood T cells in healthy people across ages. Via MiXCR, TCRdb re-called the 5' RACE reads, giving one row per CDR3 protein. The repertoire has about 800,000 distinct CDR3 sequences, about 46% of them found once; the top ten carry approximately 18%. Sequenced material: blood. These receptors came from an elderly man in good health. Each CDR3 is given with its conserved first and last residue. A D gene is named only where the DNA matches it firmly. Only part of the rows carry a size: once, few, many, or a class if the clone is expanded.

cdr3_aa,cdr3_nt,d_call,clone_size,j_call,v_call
CASSYQGQNQPQHF,TGTGCCAGCAGTTACCAGGGACAGAATCAGCCCCAGCATTTT,TRBD1,-,TRBJ1-5,TRBV6-6
CASRTGAGTEAFF,TGCGCCAGCAGGACAGGGGCGGGAACTGAAGCTTTCTTT,TRBD1,many,TRBJ1-1,TRBV5-1
CSGDVADTQYF,TGCAGCGGGGACGTCGCGGATACGCAGTATTTT,-,-,TRBJ2-3,TRBV29-1
CAWSVRKGGKDNEQYF,TGTGCCTGGAGTGTACGCAAGGGCGGGAAAGACAATGAGCAGTACTTC,-,-,TRBJ2-7,TRBV30
CAWNMAGGYSEQFF,TGTGCCTGGAATATGGCGGGAGGTTATAGTGAGCAGTTCTTC,TRBD2,-,TRBJ2-1,TRBV30
CASRPSYLGYTF,TGTGCCAGCAGACCCTCTTATCTTGGCTACACCTTC,-,few,TRBJ1-2,TRBV2
CASSVANFDNEQFF,TGTGCCAGCAGCGTAGCGAATTTCGACAATGAGCAGTTCTTC,-,few,TRBJ2-1,TRBV9
CACHKRERSYNEQFF,TGTGCCTGCCATAAGCGGGAGAGGTCCTACAATGAGCAGTTCTTC,TRBD2,-,TRBJ2-1,TRBV7-2
CSARTGEGNGYTF,TGCAGTGCTAGGACAGGGGAGGGAAATGGCTACACCTTC,TRBD1,-,TRBJ1-2,TRBV20-1
CASSFDSGLQEQFF,TGTGCCAGCAGCTTCGACTCAGGGTTGCAAGAGCAGTTCTTC,-,few,TRBJ2-1,TRBV5-6
CASRTARTPYNEQFF,TGTGCCAGCAGGACCGCCCGGACACCATACAATGAGCAGTTCTTC,-,few,TRBJ2-1,TRBV6-2/TRBV6-3
CASSQLTGTGGRINEKLFF,TGTGCCAGCAGCCAATTAACCGGGACAGGGGGCCGGATTAATGAAAAACTGTTTTTT,TRBD1,few,TRBJ1-4,TRBV14
CASSLLSGLAGSYEQYF,TGTGCCAGCAGCTTACTTTCGGGGTTAGCAGGCTCCTACGAGCAGTACTTC,-,few,TRBJ2-7,TRBV11-3
CASSQDTHTQYF,TGTGCCAGCAGCCAAGATACGCATACGCAGTATTTT,-,-,TRBJ2-3,TRBV3-1
CSARVSGTETQYF,TGCAGTGCTAGGGTGTCGGGGACAGAGACCCAGTACTTC,-,-,TRBJ2-5,TRBV20-1
CSAFSAGGYNEQYF,TGCAGTGCTTTTTCGGCGGGAGGGTACAATGAGCAGTACTTC,TRBD2,-,TRBJ2-7,TRBV20-1
CASSNRQGYEAFF,TGTGCCAGCAGTAACCGACAGGGCTATGAAGCTTTCTTT,TRBD1,few,TRBJ1-1,TRBV27
CASSAWDWGSYNGQFF,TGTGCCAGCAGCGCCTGGGACTGGGGCTCCTACAATGGGCAGTTCTTC,-,-,TRBJ2-1,TRBV9
CASRGQLGEHYGYTF,TGCGCCAGCAGGGGACAGCTTGGAGAGCACTATGGCTACACCTTC,TRBD1,-,TRBJ1-2,TRBV5-1
CASSSQPYEQYF,TGTGCCAGCAGTTCCCAACCCTACGAGCAGTACTTC,-,-,TRBJ2-7,TRBV27
CSARDMGQGGEKLFF,TGCAGTGCTAGAGATATGGGACAGGGCGGTGAAAAACTGTTTTTT,TRBD1,few,TRBJ1-4,TRBV20-1
CASSDPLATTYNEQYF,TGTGCCAGCAGCGACCCACTAGCGACCACCTACAATGAGCAGTACTTC,TRBD2,few,TRBJ2-7,TRBV7-2
CASSQVGRGKHEQYF,TGCGCCAGCAGCCAAGTTGGACGGGGGAAGCACGAGCAGTACTTC,-,few,TRBJ2-7,TRBV4-1
CASSRYGGSYGYTF,TGTGCCAGCAGCCGTTATGGCGGGTCCTATGGCTACACCTTC,-,-,TRBJ1-2,TRBV4-2
CASSSPGTAQETQYF,TGTGCCAGCAGCTCTCCCGGGACAGCACAAGAGACCCAGTACTTC,TRBD1,many,TRBJ2-5,TRBV7-9
CASSLGGIGSDRNYEQYF,TGTGCCAGCAGCTTAGGAGGTATCGGGTCAGACCGAAACTACGAGCAGTACTTC,-,-,TRBJ2-7,TRBV11-1
CASSRDRRDSPLHF,TGTGCCAGCAGCCGGGACCGGAGGGATTCACCCCTCCACTTT,-,few,TRBJ1-6,TRBV3-1
CAISEDGSGRVGYNEQFF,TGTGCCATCAGTGAGGACGGTAGCGGGAGAGTCGGGTACAATGAGCAGTTCTTC,TRBD2,-,TRBJ2-1,TRBV10-3
CASSLRTGLTETQYF,TGTGCCAGCAGTTTAAGGACAGGGCTAACAGAGACGCAGTATTTT,TRBD1,-,TRBJ2-3,TRBV12-3/TRBV12-4
CASSNSAFMNEQFF,TGTGCCAGCTCGAACTCGGCCTTCATGAATGAGCAGTTCTTC,-,-,TRBJ2-1,TRBV18
CASSSRGGSSGTLAKNIQYF,TGTGCCAGCAGTAGTCGTGGCGGAAGTAGCGGGACCTTAGCCAAAAACATTCAGTACTTC,TRBD2,-,TRBJ2-4,TRBV27
CASRPLGTLTDTQYF,TGTGCCAGCAGACCCCTCGGGACACTCACAGATACGCAGTATTTT,-,once,TRBJ2-3,TRBV6-2/TRBV6-3
CATSSPGTGETEAFF,TGTGCCACCAGCAGTCCCGGGACAGGGGAGACTGAAGCTTTCTTT,TRBD1,once,TRBJ1-1,TRBV15
CASTPRSNAEAFF,TGTGCCAGCACCCCTAGGTCCAACGCTGAAGCTTTCTTT,-,few,TRBJ1-1,TRBV12-3/TRBV12-4
CATSHRRSSGNTIYF,TGTGCCACCAGCCACCGCAGGAGCTCTGGAAACACCATATATTTT,-,-,TRBJ1-3,TRBV15
CATQLAVRTDTQYF,TGTGCCACCCAACTAGCGGTTCGCACAGATACGCAGTATTTT,TRBD2,-,TRBJ2-3,TRBV7-9
CASSLHPTGVDNEQFF,TGTGCCAGCAGCTTGCATCCCACGGGGGTGGATAATGAGCAGTTCTTC,-,-,TRBJ2-1,TRBV7-9
CASSLGGQRNTEAFF,TGCGCCAGCAGCTTGGGGGGACAGAGGAACACTGAAGCTTTCTTT,TRBD1,-,TRBJ1-1,TRBV5-1
CSVRPGLAGPNSYNEQFF,TGCAGTGTTCGACCGGGACTAGCGGGACCAAACTCCTACAATGAGCAGTTCTTC,TRBD2,-,TRBJ2-1,TRBV20-1
CASSLGGTGEQYF,TGCGCCAGCAGCCTAGGTGGAACAGGCGAGCAGTACTTC,-,-,TRBJ2-7,TRBV4-1
CASRAQGPGYGYTF,TGTGCCAGCAGGGCGCAGGGACCAGGCTATGGCTACACCTTC,-,-,TRBJ1-2,TRBV28
CSAKGLAPDNEQFF,TGCAGTGCTAAGGGACTAGCGCCCGACAATGAGCAGTTCTTC,TRBD2,many,TRBJ2-1,TRBV20-1
CTSSLERVGDTQYF,TGCACCAGCAGCTTGGAAAGGGTGGGAGATACGCAGTATTTT,-,-,TRBJ2-3,TRBV5-1
CASSQGSSGISYNEQFF,TGTGCCAGCAGCCAAGGGTCCTCGGGAATTTCCTACAATGAGCAGTTCTTC,-,few,TRBJ2-1,TRBV14
CASSPASTDYEQYF,TGTGCCAGCAGTCCCGCCTCGACAGACTACGAGCAGTACTTC,-,-,TRBJ2-7,TRBV27
CSAKGWRSDTQYF,TGCAGCGCCAAGGGTTGGCGGTCAGATACGCAGTATTTT,-,many,TRBJ2-3,TRBV29-1
CSAVPGQGGAQYF,TGCAGTGCTGTCCCGGGACAGGGGGGGGCCCAGTACTTC,TRBD1,-,TRBJ2-5,TRBV20-1
CASSPLSGSVQGTQYF,TGTGCCAGCTCACCCCTCAGCGGGTCTGTCCAAGGGACCCAGTACTTC,-,-,TRBJ2-5,TRBV18
CASSTLTQGHTDTQYF,TGTGCCAGCAGCACCCTAACTCAGGGACACACAGATACGCAGTATTTT,-,many,TRBJ2-3,TRBV21-1
CASSLRGLAGGTQYF,TGTGCCAGCAGCTTAAGAGGACTAGCGGGAGGTACGCAGTATTTT,TRBD2,-,TRBJ2-3,TRBV7-2
CASTLDRLNEKLFF,TGTGCCAGCACCCTAGACAGGCTGAATGAAAAACTGTTTTTT,-,-,TRBJ1-4,TRBV28
CASSLDRTSGMTQYF,TGTGCCAGCAGCTTAGATCGGACTAGCGGCATGACCCAGTACTTC,TRBD2,many,TRBJ2-5,TRBV7-7
CSASDRGTNEETQYF,TGCAGTGCTAGTGATCGGGGGACAAACGAAGAGACCCAGTACTTC,-,-,TRBJ2-5,TRBV20-1
CAGSLTGASDKNIQYF,TGTGCAGGCAGCTTAACAGGGGCATCGGACAAAAACATTCAGTACTTC,TRBD1,-,TRBJ2-4,TRBV7-3
CAISDGTGNVTEAFF,TGTGCCATCAGTGACGGGACAGGGAATGTAACTGAAGCTTTCTTT,TRBD1,-,TRBJ1-1,TRBV10-3
CASSQGGGETQFF,TGTGCCAGCAGCCAAGGTGGTGGAGAGACCCAGTTCTTC,-,once,TRBJ2-1,TRBV3-1
CASTLISNGETQYF,TGTGCCAGCACCCTTATATCAAACGGTGAGACCCAGTACTTC,-,few,TRBJ2-5,TRBV12-3/TRBV12-4
CASSLWGGRGVNEQYF,TGCGCCAGCAGCCTTTGGGGCGGGAGAGGGGTCAATGAGCAGTACTTC,TRBD2,-,TRBJ2-5,TRBV4-3
CASSSRGLSYNEQFF,TGTGCCAGCAGTTCTCGCGGCCTCTCCTACAATGAGCAGTTCTTC,-,few,TRBJ2-1,TRBV7-2